Given below is one T cell receptor (beta chain) in context. What it binds is unknown. From germline, CDR1 is SGHRS and CDR2 YFSETQ. This CDR3 is 14 amino acids long. V shed 2 bases and J 5 bases; nucleotides not matched to a gene: 6. The sample is drawn from a study of cytomegalovirus exposure and HLA in healthy donors. Primers for the PCR totalled 60 Vbeta and 13 Jbeta. Profiled with immunoSEQ multiplex PCR; TCRdb holds only in-frame clones, not every one. The table has some 120,000 clones, over 65% seen once. Regarding the study as a whole: Testing in vitro showed three CMV-associated chains specific for CMV antigens. An observed cluster of highly shared sequence variants was recorded as a likely sequencing artifact.

The origin of this receptor is a woman aged 30 to 39 in good health and CMV-seronegative. This chain uses TRBV5-1 with TRBJ1-2, with 7 bases lining up with TRBD1. The specimen was PBMCs. DNA for the CDR3: TGCGCCAGCAGCTTCGGACAGGAGGGATATGGCTACACCTTC. Translating gives CASSFGQEGYGYTF.